The 19 T cell receptor beta chains below come from one sample, sequenced in a study of T cell repertoires in cytomegalovirus infection. These receptors' targets are unknown. TCRdb itself ran the reads through MiXCR, one entry per CDR3 protein. The profile shows about 920,000 distinct CDR3 sequences, around 30% of them singletons. Here the sequenced sample was cultured CD8+ T cells from PBMCs, taken from culture after CMV antigen stimulation. The receptor source for this set is a human donor in good health (CMV status not recorded). Some clones in this sample may be carry-over from other donors' samples.

The chain joins TRBV19 to TRBJ2-1; D not resolved. Germline V gene sequence: CDR1 LNHDA, CDR2 SQIVND (reference sequence). V was shortened by 7 bases and J by 4 bases, with 14 bases between the two germline ends. This CDR3 has 14 residues. CDR3 nucleotides: TGTGCCAGTATCGAGAACGGCCATTACAATGAGCAGTTCTTC. Translation: CASIENGHYNEQFF.

V gene TRBV4-1 combines with J gene TRBJ1-2; 7 bases align to TRBD1. The germline gives CDR1 MGHRA, CDR2 YSYEKL. Losses at the gene ends were 1 base for V and 8 bases for J; bases not matched to a gene: 16. The CDR3 consists of 17 residues. CDR3 residues: CASSQAGGQNLVIGYTF. In DNA, the CDR3 is TGCGCCAGCAGCCAAGCGGGGGGACAGAATCTTGTTATCGGCTACACCTTC.

This clonotype was seen a single time. This chain's CDR3 is CASSPTSGNTIYF. CDR3 in DNA: TGTGCCAGCAGTCCAACATCTGGAAACACCATATATTTT. V gene TRBV6-1 combines with J gene TRBJ1-3; no clear D gene. Trimming removed 5 bases at V and 1 base at J, with 6 bases between. The CDR3 runs to 13 residues. Germline CDR1 and CDR2: MNHNS and SASEGT.

This clonotype turned up a few times. The chain recombines TRBV14 with TRBJ1-2; D call uncertain. This CDR3 has 14 residues. Trimming took off 1 base at V and 8 bases at J, with 14 bases between the two ends. CDR1 is SGHDN and CDR2 is FVKESK in the germline V gene. The CDR3 reads CASSQGRWGSGYTF. CDR3 coding DNA: TGTGCCAGCAGCCAAGGGAGGTGGGGAAGCGGCTACACCTTC. Together with reference TRBV14 and TRBJ1-2, the CDR3 gives the full variable domain: EAGVTQFPSHSVIEKGQTVTLRCDPISGHDNLYWYRRVMGKEIKFLLHFVKESKQDESGMPNNRFLAERTGGTYSTLKVQPAELEDSGVYFCASSQGRWGSGYTFGSGTRLTVV.

This clonotype was counted a few times. The V gene is TRBV5-1, the J gene TRBJ1-1; weak D call: TRBD1 (5 bases). Trimming pared 0 bases from V and 2 bases from J, leaving 11 bases between. The CDR3 covers 15 residues. CDR1 and CDR2 from the germline V gene are SGHRS and YFSETQ. As DNA, the CDR3 is TGCGCCAGCAGCTTGGCCGGGGGTTTCAACACTGAAGCTTTCTTT. This sequence encodes CASSLAGGFNTEAFF.

Many counts were recorded for this clonotype. The V and J genes are TRBV19 and TRBJ2-7, with D tentatively TRBD2 (5 bases). The CDR3 loop spans 13 amino acids. V lost 5 bases to trimming and J lost 2 bases, with 10 bases between them. CDR1 is LNHDA and CDR2 is SQIVND in the germline V gene (reference sequence). DNA for the CDR3: TGTGCCAGTAGTCCTGGGAGCACCTACGAGCAGTACTTC. The encoded protein is CASSPGSTYEQYF.

V gene TRBV12-3 or TRBV12-4 combines with J gene TRBJ2-4; 9 bases are a match to TRBD1. Unmatched junction bases numbered 10, after V lost 5 bases and J lost 8 bases. CDR3 length equals 15 residues. CDR3 DNA sequence: TGTGCCAGCAGTCCCCCCGGACAGGGGATATACATTCAGTACTTC. Translated: CASSPPGQGIYIQYF.

V gene TRBV19 combines with J gene TRBJ1-2, with D unresolved. The V gene's germline CDR1 is LNHDA and CDR2 SQIVND (reference sequence). CDR3 length equals 11 residues. Trimming left V 10 bases short and J 8 bases short, with 14 bases between. The CDR3 DNA follows: TGTGCCACCCTGCTGCCTCGAGGCTACACCTTC. Residues: CATLLPRGYTF.

This clonotype has just a few counts. The J gene is TRBJ2-1, the V gene TRBV7-9, with D perhaps assigned TRBD1 or TRBD2 (5 bases each). Per germline, CDR1 SEHNR and CDR2 FQNEAQ (reference sequence). The CDR3 contains 14 residues. V lost 2 bases and J lost 8, with 13 bases in between. This CDR3 is CASSLSPQGDEQFF. The CDR3 nucleotides are TGTGCCAGCAGCTTAAGCCCCCAGGGAGATGAGCAGTTCTTC.

This clonotype occurred a few times. The rearrangement joins TRBV6-1 to TRBJ2-1, with 11 bases that match TRBD1. CDR3 length: 15 residues. Germline lookup yields CDR1 MNHNS and CDR2 SASEGT. The J segment lost 8 bases and the V segment lost 6 bases, leaving 9 bases of the junction unmatched. CDR3 amino acids: CASRNRDRGEYEQFF. The CDR3, as DNA: TGTGCCAGCAGGAACCGGGACAGGGGGGAATATGAGCAGTTCTTC.

CDR3 coding DNA: TGTGCCAGCAGTACCCCAAGGGAAAACACCATATATTTT. Translation: CASSTPRENTIYF. This chain links TRBV27 with TRBJ1-3; the D is unclear. The V gene lost 5 bases and the J gene lost 6 bases, with 11 bases spanning the gap. Germline CDR1 reads MNHEY; CDR2 reads SMNVEV (reference sequence). The CDR3 length is 13 residues.

This clonotype came up a few times. The CDR3 sequence: CASSPWDALSTDTQYF. In DNA, the CDR3 is TGTGCCAGCAGCCCGTGGGACGCCCTTAGCACAGATACGCAGTATTTT. The rearrangement uses TRBV7-9 and TRBJ2-3; D could derive from TRBD1 or TRBD2 (5 bases each). Per germline, CDR1 SEHNR and CDR2 FQNEAQ (reference sequence). The length of the CDR3 is 16 residues. V lost 5 bases, J lost 0 bases, and 15 bases lay in between.

This clonotype was seen repeatedly, ten times or more. The chain joins TRBV7-6 to TRBJ1-5; D is possibly TRBD1 (5 bases). CDR3 size: 18 residues. V lost 2 bases and J lost 0, with 17 bases in between. Germline CDR1 reads SGHVS; CDR2 reads FNYEAQ. The CDR3 sequence: CASSLFAVGDYSNQPQHF. In DNA form, the CDR3 reads TGTGCCAGCAGCTTATTTGCAGTTGGGGACTATAGCAATCAGCCCCAGCATTTT.

This chain links TRBV12-3 or TRBV12-4 with TRBJ2-1; 9 nucleotides align to TRBD2. This CDR3 region has 14 residues. Germline trimming cut 4 bases from V and 7 bases from J; bases unmatched to any gene: 5. The CDR3 region is CASSSSSGGNEQFF. CDR3 nucleotides: TGTGCCAGCAGTTCGAGTAGCGGGGGTAATGAGCAGTTCTTC.

This clonotype was found a few times. The chain is built from TRBV4-3 and TRBJ2-4; 7 bases agree with TRBD1. Germline V gene lookup returns CDR1 LGHNA and CDR2 YSLEER. Trimming cost V 4 bases and J 1 base; bases outside gene matches: 10. This CDR3 contains 17 residues. CDR3 in DNA: TGCGCCAGCAGCCGAGAACAGGGGCTGAGGGCCAAAAACATTCAGTACTTC. It is translated as CASSREQGLRAKNIQYF.

This clonotype was recorded a few times. The V call is TRBV28, the J call TRBJ1-4; the match to TRBD1 covers 7 bases. Germline CDR1 MDHEN, CDR2 SYDVKM. Losses at the gene ends were 7 bases for V and 4 bases for J; bases not matched to a gene: 9. CDR3 length: 15 residues. The CDR3 here is CASMEGDSRNEKLFF. Here the CDR3 DNA reads TGTGCCAGCATGGAAGGGGACAGCCGTAATGAAAAACTGTTTTTT.

This clonotype was found a few times. The chain couples TRBV6-6 to TRBJ2-7, with D unclear. There are 15 residues in the CDR3. Per germline, CDR1 MNHNY and CDR2 SVGAGI (reference sequence). V lost 2 bases and J 4 bases, leaving 15 bases between the germline ends. CDR3 amino acids: CASSYRASYWYEQYV. The CDR3 DNA sequence: TGTGCCAGCAGTTACAGGGCTAGTTATTGGTACGAGCAGTACGTC.

The rearrangement links TRBV12-3 or TRBV12-4 to TRBJ2-3; 10 bases match TRBD1. Trimming removed 1 base from V and 2 bases from J; junction bases left unmatched: 6. The CDR3 runs 17 residues. The CDR3 spells CASSLVGTGALTDTQYF. Here the CDR3 DNA reads TGTGCCAGCAGTTTAGTAGGGACAGGGGCCCTCACAGATACGCAGTATTTT.

This clonotype has only a few counts. The chain uses TRBV7-9 and TRBJ2-4, with TRBD2 matching over 16 bases. Germline trimming cut 6 bases from V and 9 bases from J; bases unmatched to any gene: 14. CDR1 SEHNR and CDR2 FQNEAQ come from the germline V gene (reference sequence). The CDR3 has 18 amino acids. DNA for the CDR3: TGTGCCAGCAGTGGGACTAGCGGGGGGGCCGTGACCCTTCCCATTCAGTACTTC. This gives the protein CASSGTSGGAVTLPIQYF.